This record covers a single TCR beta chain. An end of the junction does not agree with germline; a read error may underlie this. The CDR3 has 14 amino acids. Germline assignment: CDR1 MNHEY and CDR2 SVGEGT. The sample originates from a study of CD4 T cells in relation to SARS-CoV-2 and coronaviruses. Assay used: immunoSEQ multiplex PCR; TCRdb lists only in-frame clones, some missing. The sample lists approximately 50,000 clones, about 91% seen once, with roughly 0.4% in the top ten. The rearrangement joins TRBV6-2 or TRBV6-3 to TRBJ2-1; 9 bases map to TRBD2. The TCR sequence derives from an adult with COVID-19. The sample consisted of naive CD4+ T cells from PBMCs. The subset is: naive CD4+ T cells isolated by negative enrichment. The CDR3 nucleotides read TGTGCCAGCAGTTACCTGACAGCCGGGACTAGCAAGCTCTTC. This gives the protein CASSYLTAGTSKLF.